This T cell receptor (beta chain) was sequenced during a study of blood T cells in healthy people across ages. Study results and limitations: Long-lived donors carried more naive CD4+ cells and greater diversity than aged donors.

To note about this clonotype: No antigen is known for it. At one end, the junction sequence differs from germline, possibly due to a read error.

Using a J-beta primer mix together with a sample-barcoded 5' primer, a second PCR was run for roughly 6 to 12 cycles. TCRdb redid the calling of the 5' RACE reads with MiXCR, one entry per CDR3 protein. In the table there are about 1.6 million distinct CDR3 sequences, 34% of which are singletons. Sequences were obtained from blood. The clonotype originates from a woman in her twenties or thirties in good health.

CDR3 in DNA: TGTGCCGGCAGTTACTCGATGTTCGACAGCGACCAAGAGACCCAGTACTTC. Its protein is CAGSYSMFDSDQETQYF. The J gene is TRBJ2-5, the V gene TRBV6-6; weak D call: TRBD1 (5 bases). The length of the CDR3 is 17 residues. Germline-derived CDR1 and CDR2 are MNHNY and SVGAGI (reference sequence).